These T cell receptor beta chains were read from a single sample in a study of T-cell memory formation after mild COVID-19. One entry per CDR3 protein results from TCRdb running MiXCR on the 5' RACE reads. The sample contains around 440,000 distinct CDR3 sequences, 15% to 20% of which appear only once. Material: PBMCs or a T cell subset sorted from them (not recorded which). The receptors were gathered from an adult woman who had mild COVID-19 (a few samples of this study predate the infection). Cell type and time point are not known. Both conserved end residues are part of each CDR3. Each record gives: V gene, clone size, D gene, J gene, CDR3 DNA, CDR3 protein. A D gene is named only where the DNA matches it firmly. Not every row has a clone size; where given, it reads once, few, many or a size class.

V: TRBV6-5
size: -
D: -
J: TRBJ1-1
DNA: TGTGCCAGCAGTTACTCTGATACAGAGATGCTTCTGCGTACTGAAGCTTTCTTT
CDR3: CASSYSDTEMLLRTEAFF

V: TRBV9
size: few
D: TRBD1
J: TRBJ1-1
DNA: TGTGCCAGCAGCGCAGGACAGGGCGTCGAAGCTTTCTTT
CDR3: CASSAGQGVEAFF

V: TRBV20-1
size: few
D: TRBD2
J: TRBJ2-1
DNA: TGCAGTGCTAGGCCTAGCGGGTATGACAATGAGCAGTTCTTC
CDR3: CSARPSGYDNEQFF

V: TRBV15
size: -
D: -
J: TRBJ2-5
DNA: TGTGCCACCAGCAGAGGTGGAAGGACGCAAGAGACCCAGTACTTC
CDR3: CATSRGGRTQETQYF

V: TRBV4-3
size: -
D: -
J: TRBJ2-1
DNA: TGCGCCAGCAGCCAAGATGTAGCGGTGTCCTACAATGAGCAGTTCTTC
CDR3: CASSQDVAVSYNEQFF

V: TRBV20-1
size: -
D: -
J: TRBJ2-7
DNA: TGCAGTGCTAGAGCCCGACACTACGGGCACGAGCAGTACTTC
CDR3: CSARARHYGHEQYF

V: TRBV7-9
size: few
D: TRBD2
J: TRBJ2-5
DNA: TGTGCCAGCACCACTCCCCAGCGGGGTTGGCAAGAGACCCAGTACTTC
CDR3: CASTTPQRGWQETQYF

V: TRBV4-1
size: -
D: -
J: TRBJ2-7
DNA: TGCGCCAGCAGCCAAGACTCGGGGGCCCCGGGGCTCGAGCAGTACTTC
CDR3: CASSQDSGAPGLEQYF

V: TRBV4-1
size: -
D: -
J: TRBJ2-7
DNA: TGCGCCAGCAGCCAAGATTGGGGCTACGAGCAGTACTTC
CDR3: CASSQDWGYEQYF

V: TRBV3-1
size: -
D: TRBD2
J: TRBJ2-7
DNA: TGTGCCAGCAGCCAAGGCGCGGGGGGGCCATACGAGCAGTACTTC
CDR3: CASSQGAGGPYEQYF

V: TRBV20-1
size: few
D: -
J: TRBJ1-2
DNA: TGCAGTGCTAGAGATCCCTATTGGGGCTACACCTTC
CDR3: CSARDPYWGYTF

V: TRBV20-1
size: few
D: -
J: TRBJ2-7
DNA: TGCAGTGCTAGTGGAGGGTCGAGCTCCTACGAGCAGTACTTC
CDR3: CSASGGSSSYEQYF

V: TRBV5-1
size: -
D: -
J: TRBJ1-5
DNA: TGCGCCAGCAGCTTGGGAGGGAGGAATAGCAATCAGCCCCAGCATTTT
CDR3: CASSLGGRNSNQPQHF

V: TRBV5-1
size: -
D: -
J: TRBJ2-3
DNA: TGCGCCAGCAGCGTCGTAGGGCGAGGGACAGATACGCAGTATTTT
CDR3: CASSVVGRGTDTQYF

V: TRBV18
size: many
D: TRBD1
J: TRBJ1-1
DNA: TGTGCCAGCTCCCCTCGGACAGGGAACACTGAAGCTTTCTTT
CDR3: CASSPRTGNTEAFF

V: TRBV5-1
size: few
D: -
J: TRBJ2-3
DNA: TGCGCCAGCAGCCTGAGAGGGGCCGCCGGTGGTGGAGATACGCAGTATTTT
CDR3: CASSLRGAAGGGDTQYF

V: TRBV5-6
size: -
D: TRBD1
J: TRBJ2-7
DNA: TGTGCCAGCAGCTTGGGGGACAGCCCCCACGAGCAGTACTTC
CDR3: CASSLGDSPHEQYF

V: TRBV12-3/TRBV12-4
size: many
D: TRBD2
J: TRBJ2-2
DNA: TGTGCCAGCAGTTCCTTAGCGGGGGGATTGTCCGGGGAGCTGTTTTTT
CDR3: CASSSLAGGLSGELFF

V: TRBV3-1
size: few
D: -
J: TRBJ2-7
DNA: TGTGCCAGCAGCCCTAGCAGGGGACGTGGCGAGCAGTACTTC
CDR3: CASSPSRGRGEQYF

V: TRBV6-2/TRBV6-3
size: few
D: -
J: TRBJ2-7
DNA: TGTGCCAGCAGGAGTCCTTACGAGCAGTACTTC
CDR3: CASRSPYEQYF

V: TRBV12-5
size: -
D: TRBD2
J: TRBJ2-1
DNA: TGTGCTAGTGGTGATAGGACTAGCGGGAGACCTGAGCAGTTCTTC
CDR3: CASGDRTSGRPEQFF

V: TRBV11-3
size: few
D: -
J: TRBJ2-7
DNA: TGTGCCAGCAGCTTGGGGCAAGGGCAGGTTGAGCAGTACTTC
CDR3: CASSLGQGQVEQYF

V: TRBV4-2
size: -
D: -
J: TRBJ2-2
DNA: TGTGCCAGCAGCCAAGAATTAAGGAAGTCCGGGGAGCTGTTTTTT
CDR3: CASSQELRKSGELFF

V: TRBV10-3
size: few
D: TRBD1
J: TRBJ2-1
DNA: TGTGCCATCAGTGTGGACAGGGGGCAATCTGAGCAGTTCTTC
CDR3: CAISVDRGQSEQFF

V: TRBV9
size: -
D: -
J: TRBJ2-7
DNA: TGTGCCAGCAGCGTAGGAATCACCTACGAGCAGTACTTC
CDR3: CASSVGITYEQYF

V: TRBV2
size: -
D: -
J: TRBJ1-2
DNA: TGTGCCAGCAGTGGAGGGTTGGGTGCCTATGGCTACACCTTC
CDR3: CASSGGLGAYGYTF

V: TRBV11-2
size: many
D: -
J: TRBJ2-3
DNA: TGTGCCAGCAGCTTATATCAGCAAGATACGCAGTATTTT
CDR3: CASSLYQQDTQYF

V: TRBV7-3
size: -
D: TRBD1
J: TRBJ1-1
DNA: TGTGCCAGCAGCGCATACAGGGGCGCTGAAGCTTTCTTT
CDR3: CASSAYRGAEAFF

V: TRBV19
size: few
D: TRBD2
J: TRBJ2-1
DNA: TGTGCCAGTAGCCTCCTGACTAGCGTCAAAAATGAGCAGTTCTTC
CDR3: CASSLLTSVKNEQFF

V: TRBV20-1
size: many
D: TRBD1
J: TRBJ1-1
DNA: TGCAGTGTTCCGGGACAGGGGAACACTGAAGCTTTCTTT
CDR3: CSVPGQGNTEAFF

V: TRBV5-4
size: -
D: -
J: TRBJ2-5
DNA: TGTGCCAGCAGCTTTGGTGGGGCAGTACAAGAGACCCAGTACTTC
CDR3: CASSFGGAVQETQYF

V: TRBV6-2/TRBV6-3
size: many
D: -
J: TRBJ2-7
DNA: TGTGCCAGCAGTTACGTGGGCTACGAGCAGTACTTC
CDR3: CASSYVGYEQYF

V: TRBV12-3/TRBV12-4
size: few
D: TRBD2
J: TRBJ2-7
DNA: TGTGCCAGCAGTCTTAGCGGGAGGCCCTACGAGCAGTACTTC
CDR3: CASSLSGRPYEQYF

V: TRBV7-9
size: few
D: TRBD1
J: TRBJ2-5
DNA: TGTGCCAGCAGCCTACTTACAGGGGATGAGACCCAGTACTTC
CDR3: CASSLLTGDETQYF

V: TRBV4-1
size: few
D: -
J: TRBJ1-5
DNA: TGCGCCAGCAGCCAGGGGGCTAGCAATCAGCCCCAGCATTTT
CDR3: CASSQGASNQPQHF

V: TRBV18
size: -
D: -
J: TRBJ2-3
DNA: TGTGCCAGCTCACCATCTAGAACTAGCACAGATACGCAGTATTTT
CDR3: CASSPSRTSTDTQYF

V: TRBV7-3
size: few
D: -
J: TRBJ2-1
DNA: TGTGCCAGCAGCTTAAGTCAGGGTATCTACAATGAGCAGTTCTTC
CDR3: CASSLSQGIYNEQFF

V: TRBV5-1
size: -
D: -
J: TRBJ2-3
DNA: TGCGCCAGCAGCTTATTATCCCCCCGGGGGAATACGCAGTATTTT
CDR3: CASSLLSPRGNTQYF

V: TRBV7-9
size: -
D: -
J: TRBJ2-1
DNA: TGTGCCAGCAGCTCACCCGACCCGAGGTCCTACAATGAGCAGTTCTTC
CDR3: CASSSPDPRSYNEQFF

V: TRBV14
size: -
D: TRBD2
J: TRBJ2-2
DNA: TGTGCCAGCAGCGCGACTAGCGGGTCCACCGGGGAGCTGTTTTTT
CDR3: CASSATSGSTGELFF

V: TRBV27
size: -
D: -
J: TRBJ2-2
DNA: TGTGCCAGCAAGTGGCAGAGGAACACCGGGGAGCTGTTTTTT
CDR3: CASKWQRNTGELFF

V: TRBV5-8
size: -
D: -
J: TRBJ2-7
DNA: TGTGCCAGCAGCACCTATGTAGACAGCGCCAGCTCCTACGAGCAGTACTTC
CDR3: CASSTYVDSASSYEQYF

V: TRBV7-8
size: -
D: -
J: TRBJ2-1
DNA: TGTGCCAGCAGCCCCGACCGGTGGACCTACAATGAGCAGTTCTTC
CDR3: CASSPDRWTYNEQFF

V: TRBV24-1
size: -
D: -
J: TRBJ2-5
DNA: TGTGCCACCAGTGACCCCTGGGTCAGCGAGACCCAGTACTTC
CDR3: CATSDPWVSETQYF

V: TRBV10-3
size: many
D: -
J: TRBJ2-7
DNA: TGTGCCATCAGTGAAAGGGACGAGCAGTACTTC
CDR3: CAISERDEQYF

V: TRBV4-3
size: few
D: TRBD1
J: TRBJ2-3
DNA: TGCGCCAGCAGCCAGGAAAGAACAGGGGGAGTCGATACGCAGTATTTT
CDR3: CASSQERTGGVDTQYF

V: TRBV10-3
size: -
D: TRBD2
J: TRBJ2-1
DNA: TGTGCCATCAGTGCCGGGGGGGGGAATACCTACAATGAGCAGTTCTTC
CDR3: CAISAGGGNTYNEQFF

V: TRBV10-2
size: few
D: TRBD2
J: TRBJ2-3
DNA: TGCGCCAGCAGTGGCGCGGGGGGGCTTACAGATACGCAGTATTTT
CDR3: CASSGAGGLTDTQYF

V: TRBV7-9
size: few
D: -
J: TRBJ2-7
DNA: TGTGCCAGCACCCCCTCGAGCGGCAGGGGCCCCTACGAGCAGTACTTC
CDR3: CASTPSSGRGPYEQYF

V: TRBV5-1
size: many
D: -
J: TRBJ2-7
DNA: TGCGCCAGCAGCTTGGCGGGCAGGGGAACGTACGAGCAGTACTTC
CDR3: CASSLAGRGTYEQYF

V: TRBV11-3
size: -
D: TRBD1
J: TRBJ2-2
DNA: TGTGCCAGCAGCCGCGGGACAGGGGTTTCCGGGGAGCTGTTTTTT
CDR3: CASSRGTGVSGELFF

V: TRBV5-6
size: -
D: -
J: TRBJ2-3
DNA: TGTGCCAGCAGCTTGTCGACAGCTCGCACAGATACGCAGTATTTT
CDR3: CASSLSTARTDTQYF

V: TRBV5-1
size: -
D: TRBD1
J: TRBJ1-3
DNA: TGCGCCAGCAGCAGGACAGGGGCAGACTCTGGAAACACCATATATTTT
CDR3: CASSRTGADSGNTIYF

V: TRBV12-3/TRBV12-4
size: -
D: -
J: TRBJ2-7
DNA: TGTGCCAGCACCATAGGGATAACCTACGAGCAGTACTTC
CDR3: CASTIGITYEQYF

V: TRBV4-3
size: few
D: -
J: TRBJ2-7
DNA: TGCGCCAGCAGCCAAAGGGAGGGGGGCTACGAGCAGTACTTC
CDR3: CASSQREGGYEQYF

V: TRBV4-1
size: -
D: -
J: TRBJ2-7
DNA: TGCGCCAGCAGCCAAGAGGGAGTTGAGCAGTACTTC
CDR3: CASSQEGVEQYF

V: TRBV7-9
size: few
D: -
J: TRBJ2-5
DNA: TGTGCCAGTGCCGGAAGCGGGGAGACCCAGTACTTC
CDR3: CASAGSGETQYF

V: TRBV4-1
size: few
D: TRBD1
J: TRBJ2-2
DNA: TGCGCCAGCAGCCAATCGACAGGGGTCGGGACCGGGGAGCTGTTTTTT
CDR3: CASSQSTGVGTGELFF

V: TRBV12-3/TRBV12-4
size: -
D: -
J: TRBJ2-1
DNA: TGTGCCAGCAGCCCCGAGAGGACCTACAATGAGCAGTTCTTC
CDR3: CASSPERTYNEQFF

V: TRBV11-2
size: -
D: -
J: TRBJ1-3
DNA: TGTGCCAGCAGCTTAGGCACAGTCGGCTCTGGAAACACCATATATTTT
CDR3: CASSLGTVGSGNTIYF